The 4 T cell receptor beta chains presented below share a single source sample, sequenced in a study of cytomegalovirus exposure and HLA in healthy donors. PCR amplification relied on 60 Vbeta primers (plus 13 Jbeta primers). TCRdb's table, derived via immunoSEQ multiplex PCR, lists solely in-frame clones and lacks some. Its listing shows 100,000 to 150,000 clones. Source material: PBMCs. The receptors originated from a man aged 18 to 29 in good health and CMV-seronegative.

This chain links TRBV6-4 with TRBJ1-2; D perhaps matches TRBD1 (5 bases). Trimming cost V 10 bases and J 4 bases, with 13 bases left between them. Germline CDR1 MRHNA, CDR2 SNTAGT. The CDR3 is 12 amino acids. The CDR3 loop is CANGRTTYGYTF. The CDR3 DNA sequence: TGTGCCAACGGACGGACAACCTATGGCTACACCTTC.

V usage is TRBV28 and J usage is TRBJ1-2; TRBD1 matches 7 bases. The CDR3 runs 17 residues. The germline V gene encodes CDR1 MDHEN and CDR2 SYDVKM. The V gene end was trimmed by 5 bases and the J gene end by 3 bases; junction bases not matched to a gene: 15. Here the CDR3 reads CASSPLLRDSQDYGYTF. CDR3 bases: TGTGCCAGCAGTCCCCTCCTCCGGGACAGTCAGGACTATGGCTACACCTTC.

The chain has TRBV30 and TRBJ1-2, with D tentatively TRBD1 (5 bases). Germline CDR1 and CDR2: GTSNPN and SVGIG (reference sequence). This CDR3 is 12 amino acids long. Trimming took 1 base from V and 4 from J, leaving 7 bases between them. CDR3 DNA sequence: TGTGCCTGGAGTGACGGGGGCTATGGCTACACCTTC. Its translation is CAWSDGGYGYTF.

Here the CDR3 reads CASSYGIPGFNQPQHF. The CDR3 DNA reads as TGTGCCAGCAGTTACGGGATCCCAGGGTTCAATCAGCCCCAGCATTTT. The rearrangement uses TRBV6-5 and TRBJ1-5; TRBD1 might be the D (5 bases). Germline CDR1 and CDR2: MNHEY and SVGAGI. V was shortened by 2 bases and J by 3 bases, with 14 bases between the two germline ends. The CDR3 totals 16 residues.